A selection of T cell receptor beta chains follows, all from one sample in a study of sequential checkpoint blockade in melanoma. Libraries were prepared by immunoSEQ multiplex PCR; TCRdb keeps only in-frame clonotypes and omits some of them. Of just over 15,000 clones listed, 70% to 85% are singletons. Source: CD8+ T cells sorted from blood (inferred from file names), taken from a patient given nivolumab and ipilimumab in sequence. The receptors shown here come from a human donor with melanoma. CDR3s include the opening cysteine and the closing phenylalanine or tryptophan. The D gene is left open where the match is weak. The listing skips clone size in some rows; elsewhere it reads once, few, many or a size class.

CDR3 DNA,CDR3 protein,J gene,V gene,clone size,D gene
TGTGCCAGCAGTTTAGCGGTGAGCACAGATACGCAGTATTTT,CASSLAVSTDTQYF,TRBJ2-3,TRBV6-1,-,-
TGTGCCAGCCATTACAGGGGGCCCAACACTGAAGCTTTCTTT,CASHYRGPNTEAFF,TRBJ1-1,TRBV27,-,TRBD1
TGTGCCAGCAGCTGGACTAGTCAAGAGACCCAGTACTTC,CASSWTSQETQYF,TRBJ2-5,TRBV7-9,-,TRBD2
TGTGCCAGCAGCGTCGGCCAGGATTACACCGGGGAGCTGTTTTTT,CASSVGQDYTGELFF,TRBJ2-2,TRBV6-4,medium-sized,-
TGTGCCATCAGTGATTTAGAACTCCCCAACTCCTACGAGCAGTACTTC,CAISDLELPNSYEQYF,TRBJ2-7,TRBV10-3,-,-
TGTGCCAGCAGCTTTGGGACTAGCGGGAGTGATGAGCAGTTCTTC,CASSFGTSGSDEQFF,TRBJ2-1,TRBV6-1,-,TRBD2
TGCGCCAGCAGCTCGGACAGGGGAGCCTACAATGAGCAGTTCTTC,CASSSDRGAYNEQFF,TRBJ2-1,TRBV5-1,-,TRBD1
TGTGCCGCCAATCTCGAGCCCTACGAGCAGTACTTC,CAANLEPYEQYF,TRBJ2-7,TRBV6-1,-,-
TGTGCCAGCAGCCCCTATAATGGCGAGCAGTACTTC,CASSPYNGEQYF,TRBJ2-7,TRBV9,-,-
TGTGCCAGCAGTGAAACCCCGGGAAGATTCACTGAAGCTTTCTTT,CASSETPGRFTEAFF,TRBJ1-1,TRBV6-4,-,-
TGTGCCATCAGTGAGGGCACGGGACAGGGTATTGGTGAGCAGTTCTTC,CAISEGTGQGIGEQFF,TRBJ2-1,TRBV10-3,once,TRBD1
TGTGCCAGCAGATCAGGAGGGGGAGGGTTTACAGCTTTCTTT,CASRSGGGGFTAFF,TRBJ1-1,TRBV27,-,-
TGTGCTAGTGGTTTGGTATATACGGGGAACTACAATGAGCAGTTCTTC,CASGLVYTGNYNEQFF,TRBJ2-1,TRBV12-5,few,-
TGTGCCAGCAGCTTGACCCCAGGGGACGGCTACACCTTC,CASSLTPGDGYTF,TRBJ1-2,TRBV5-5,-,-
TGTGCCAGCCGCGCCCCCGGGGATGAGCAGTTCTTC,CASRAPGDEQFF,TRBJ2-1,TRBV7-2,-,-
TGTGCCAGCAGTTACCTCAGGGTTGACTACGAGCAGTACTTC,CASSYLRVDYEQYF,TRBJ2-7,TRBV6-6,-,-
TGTGCCAGCAGTATCTGGGGCGCACACAATGAGCAGTTCTTC,CASSIWGAHNEQFF,TRBJ2-1,TRBV27,-,-
TGCGCCAGCAGCCAAGACAGGGGGTACACTGAAGCTTTCTTT,CASSQDRGYTEAFF,TRBJ1-1,TRBV4-3,once,TRBD1
TGTGCCAGCAGGCCGGGGGGGTGGAGCAATCAGCCCCAGCATTTT,CASRPGGWSNQPQHF,TRBJ1-5,TRBV6-1,-,-
TGTGCCAGCAGCAAAACCCCGGGAGGCAGCACCGGGGAGCTGTTTTTT,CASSKTPGGSTGELFF,TRBJ2-2,TRBV9,-,TRBD2
TGTGCCAGTACCCCGGGGTTGCTACAGTACAATGAGCAGTTCTTC,CASTPGLLQYNEQFF,TRBJ2-1,TRBV19,-,-
TGTGCCAGCAGTTCCAACTTACCGGAGCAGTACTTC,CASSSNLPEQYF,TRBJ2-7,TRBV6-5,-,-
TGCGCCAGCAGCCAAGGTCGGGACAGGGCCTACGAGCAGTACTTC,CASSQGRDRAYEQYF,TRBJ2-7,TRBV4-1,-,TRBD1
TGTGCCAGCACGACAGGGGGGTCCACCGGGGAGCTGTTTTTT,CASTTGGSTGELFF,TRBJ2-2,TRBV7-6,-,TRBD1
TGTGCCAGCAGCTTAGGGACAGGGGAAGCTTTCTTT,CASSLGTGEAFF,TRBJ1-1,TRBV7-9,once,TRBD1
TGTGCCACCAGCGTCACACCCGGGACAGGGGGGGATGAGCAGTACTTC,CATSVTPGTGGDEQYF,TRBJ2-7,TRBV15,-,TRBD1
TGTGCCAGCAGCACCACTAGCGGGCCTTTTTACGAGCAGTACTTC,CASSTTSGPFYEQYF,TRBJ2-7,TRBV7-9,-,TRBD2
TGTGCCAGTAGTACAAGGACAGGGGCAATCGCTGAAGCTTTCTTT,CASSTRTGAIAEAFF,TRBJ1-1,TRBV19,-,TRBD1
TGTGCCAGCAGTGCCGCGGGCCAGGGGTTCTACGAGCAGTACTTC,CASSAAGQGFYEQYF,TRBJ2-7,TRBV6-5,-,-
TGTGCCAGCGTAGGGCGGGGTTTCTACGAGCAGTACTTC,CASVGRGFYEQYF,TRBJ2-7,TRBV7-3,few,-
TGTGCCAGCAGCCCTGAGCGGGAGACATACGAGCAGTACTTC,CASSPERETYEQYF,TRBJ2-7,TRBV5-6,-,TRBD2
TGTGCCAGCAGCTTAAGGGGATCCTACGAGCAGTACTTC,CASSLRGSYEQYF,TRBJ2-7,TRBV11-3,-,-
TGTGCCAGTAGTACGGGGGGAGAGAGTCAGCCCCAGCATTTT,CASSTGGESQPQHF,TRBJ1-5,TRBV19,medium-sized,-
TGTGCCAGTAGCCCCAGTATGAACACTGAAGCTTTCTTT,CASSPSMNTEAFF,TRBJ1-1,TRBV19,-,-
TGTGCTACAGAGGGGGCCTACGAGCAGTACTTC,CATEGAYEQYF,TRBJ2-7,TRBV28,-,-
TGTGCCAGCAGCCAAGCCTTTAATGCCATAGTCCAAACAGATACGCAGTATTTT,CASSQAFNAIVQTDTQYF,TRBJ2-3,TRBV28,-,-
TGTGCCAGCAGTGAGTCCGAGACAGGGGGCTCCGAGCAGTACTTC,CASSESETGGSEQYF,TRBJ2-7,TRBV6-1,few,TRBD1
TGTGCCAGCCCGCAGCGGGATCAGCCCCAGCATTTT,CASPQRDQPQHF,TRBJ1-5,TRBV6-4,-,-
TGTGCCAGTAGTTTGGGACTGGTGGCCTACGAGCAGTACTTC,CASSLGLVAYEQYF,TRBJ2-7,TRBV19,-,-
TGTGCCAGCAGCGACAACGACCAGAACACTGAAGCTTTCTTT,CASSDNDQNTEAFF,TRBJ1-1,TRBV27,-,-
TGTGCTAGTGTATCCCAGACAGGGGGTTTCAATCAGCCCCAGCATTTT,CASVSQTGGFNQPQHF,TRBJ1-5,TRBV12-5,once,TRBD1
TGTGCCAGCAGCCGCGGGACAGGGGGCCCCAACATGGCTGAAGCTTTCTTT,CASSRGTGGPNMAEAFF,TRBJ1-1,TRBV28,-,TRBD1
TGTGCCAGCAGCTACGATCCTGGGAGTTTCACTGAAGCTTTCTTT,CASSYDPGSFTEAFF,TRBJ1-1,TRBV11-2,-,-